This T cell receptor (beta chain) was identified during a study of early T cells in non-severe SARS-CoV-2 infection. Background on the study: Chains stayed unpaired after sequencing of bulk RNA from unsorted whole blood.

MiXCR, applied by TCRdb to the 5' RACE reads, yields one record per CDR3 protein. The sample comprises approximately 50,000 distinct CDR3 sequences, around 12% of which are singletons, and approximately 2.5% rests with the top ten. This clonotype has at least ten counts. Its target is not known. The CDR3 sequence is 16 residues long. Germline V gene sequence: CDR1 LGHDT, CDR2 YNNKEL (reference sequence). Unmatched junction bases numbered 11, after V lost 1 base and J lost 8 bases. Findings and limits, study-wide: Matching against VDJdb likely underestimated virus-specific expansions, favoring anti-spike CD8.

The sequence was obtained from an adult who was a healthcare worker with PCR-confirmed SARS-CoV-2 infection or an uninfected control (not recorded which). This specimen was whole blood, taken at baseline. The genes are TRBV3-1 and TRBJ2-4; 7 nucleotides line up with TRBD1. The CDR3 nucleotides read TGTGCCAGCAGCCAAGGACCGGGGCTCGACAGGGACATTCAGTACTTC. The encoded protein is CASSQGPGLDRDIQYF.